Sequencing of this TCR beta chain was carried out in a study of cytotoxic CD8 clonotypes in ibrutinib-treated CLL. Sequencing was designed to attain a depth spanning 1 in 200,000 to 1 in 1 million T cells. Method: immunoSEQ multiplex PCR; TCRdb's copy keeps in-frame clones and lacks some. The repertoire holds some 200,000 clones, with 60% to 80% as singletons. CDR3 length equals 15 residues. Per the germline V gene, CDR1 is SGHVS and CDR2 is FNYEAQ. V gave up 1 base and J gave up 2 bases; unmatched junction bases: 0. V is TRBV7-6 and J is TRBJ1-2, with 11 bases aligning to TRBD1. Here the sequenced sample was PBMCs, taken after 12 months of ibrutinib treatment. This clonotype was obtained from a human donor with chronic lymphocytic leukemia. The CDR3 is CASSLGTGGNYGYTF. CDR3 bases: TGTGCCAGCAGCTTAGGGACAGGGGGCAACTATGGCTACACCTTC.